Listed below are T cell receptor beta chains from one sample, sequenced in a study of T cell repertoires in cytomegalovirus infection. TCRdb independently ran MiXCR on the reads; one entry per CDR3 protein. The sample records about 830,000 distinct CDR3 sequences, over 25% being singletons. What these receptors recognize is not known. This sample comprised cultured CD8+ T cells from PBMCs, obtained from culture after CMV antigen stimulation. These receptors were obtained from a human donor in good health (CMV status not recorded). Some clones in this sample may be carry-over from other donors' samples. Both conserved end residues are part of each CDR3. D genes are given only for firm matches. Not all rows give a size; the values are once, few, many and, for expanded clones, a class.

D gene	V gene	clone size	J gene	CDR3 DNA	CDR3 protein
NA	TRBV20-1	NA	TRBJ2-2	TGCAGTGCTAGAGAGGGAAGCACCGGGGAGCTGTTTTTT	CSAREGSTGELFF
TRBD2	TRBV10-1	many	TRBJ2-1	TGCGCCAGCAGCCAGCGGGGGAGCTACAATGAGCAGTTCTTC	CASSQRGSYNEQFF
NA	TRBV6-1	NA	TRBJ1-1	TGTGCCAGCAGTGATATAAGGGGGGGTGCTGAAGCTTTCTTT	CASSDIRGGAEAFF
NA	TRBV20-1	few	TRBJ1-5	TGCAGTGCTCCGCTCATCAGGGAAGGTCAGCCCCAGCATTTT	CSAPLIREGQPQHF
TRBD2	TRBV27	few	TRBJ2-5	TGTGCCAGCAGTACGACTAGCGGGGAATACCAAGAGACCCAGTACTTC	CASSTTSGEYQETQYF
TRBD1	TRBV6-1	NA	TRBJ1-5	TGTGCCAGCAGTGAAAATAGTTTGACAGGGAAAAATCAGCCCCAGCATTTT	CASSENSLTGKNQPQHF
NA	TRBV27	NA	TRBJ2-5	TGTGCCAGCAGTGTTACTAGTTACGAGACCCAGTACTTC	CASSVTSYETQYF
NA	TRBV27	NA	TRBJ2-3	TGTGCCAGCAGTTTAGGCAGCAGGGCTAGCACAGATACGCAGTATTTT	CASSLGSRASTDTQYF
TRBD1	TRBV10-3	NA	TRBJ1-4	TGTGCCATCAGTGTCCGACAGGGGAAGAGTGAAAAACTGTTTTTT	CAISVRQGKSEKLFF
NA	TRBV19	few	TRBJ1-1	TGTGCCAGTAGTATGCAGGGCCGGACTGAAGCTTTCTTT	CASSMQGRTEAFF
TRBD2	TRBV6-1	few	TRBJ2-1	TGTGCCAGCTCCCGGTCACTAGCGGGGGGGCCGGTTGAGCAGTTCTTC	CASSRSLAGGPVEQFF
NA	TRBV7-9	many	TRBJ2-7	TGTGCCAGCAGCTTAGATCCCGGAGACGAGCAGTACTTC	CASSLDPGDEQYF
NA	TRBV10-3	NA	TRBJ1-1	TGTGCCATCAGTGAGTCAGCAGGGGCTTGGAACACTGAAGCTTTCTTT	CAISESAGAWNTEAFF
TRBD1	TRBV6-5	NA	TRBJ1-2	TGTGCCAGCAGTTACTCGTCAGGGGGGGCGGAAGGCTACACCTTC	CASSYSSGGAEGYTF
NA	TRBV11-1	NA	TRBJ2-5	TGTGCCAGCAGCTTATGGCAGCAAGAGACCCAGTACTTC	CASSLWQQETQYF
NA	TRBV7-9	NA	TRBJ2-5	TGTGCCAGCAGCCAGCCGGGAGTTGGGGAGACCCAGTACTTC	CASSQPGVGETQYF
NA	TRBV20-1	NA	TRBJ1-5	TGCAGTGCTAGCGGAGGGAGATCAGGTATCAATCAGCCCCAGCATTTT	CSASGGRSGINQPQHF
TRBD1	TRBV24-1	NA	TRBJ2-1	TGTGCCACCAGTGATTACGGACAGGGGGACAATGAGCAGTTCTTC	CATSDYGQGDNEQFF
NA	TRBV20-1	NA	TRBJ1-2	TGCAGTGCTAGATTCGGGACCTATGGCTACACCTTC	CSARFGTYGYTF
NA	TRBV4-1	NA	TRBJ2-1	TGCGCCAGCAGCCAGAGCGCCCGCTCCTACAATGAGCAGTTCTTC	CASSQSARSYNEQFF
NA	TRBV6-2/TRBV6-3	NA	TRBJ2-3	TGTGCCAGCAGAAGCGGCGCCTATAACACAGATACGCAGTATTTT	CASRSGAYNTDTQYF
TRBD2	TRBV20-1	NA	TRBJ2-1	TGCAGTGCTAGGCCCCGGACTAGCTCCTACAATGAGCAGTTCTTC	CSARPRTSSYNEQFF
NA	TRBV27	few	TRBJ1-5	TGTGCCAGCAGTGACAGCCCGGCTGGTCAGCCCCAGCATTTT	CASSDSPAGQPQHF
TRBD2	TRBV12-3/TRBV12-4	few	TRBJ2-1	TGTGCCAGCACCTTCTCGGCGGGGCGGGGGGACCTCTCCAATGAGCAGTTCTTC	CASTFSAGRGDLSNEQFF
NA	TRBV28	few	TRBJ1-2	TGTGCCAGCATTACTCCCCGAAAGGGTAAACCCTATGGCTACACCTTC	CASITPRKGKPYGYTF
NA	TRBV7-9	many	TRBJ1-1	TGTGCCAGCAGCACCCGGGGGCGGACTGAAGCTTTCTTT	CASSTRGRTEAFF
NA	TRBV7-6	NA	TRBJ1-4	TGTGCCAGCAGCCCACGATCGACAGAGGCCCCTCGGGAAAAACTGTTTTTT	CASSPRSTEAPREKLFF
NA	TRBV9	NA	TRBJ1-4	TGTGCCAGCAGCGGATATGGTGAGGGGGAAAAACTGTTTTTT	CASSGYGEGEKLFF
NA	TRBV7-9	NA	TRBJ1-1	TGTGCCAGCAGCCCAGAAGGCTTTGAAGCTTTCTTT	CASSPEGFEAFF
NA	TRBV29-1	NA	TRBJ2-7	TGCAGCGTAACTGGGACAAACGGCTACGAGCAGTACTTC	CSVTGTNGYEQYF
NA	TRBV24-1	NA	TRBJ1-2	TGTGCCACCAGAGGGACTAACTATGGCTACACCTTC	CATRGTNYGYTF
TRBD1	TRBV6-1	NA	TRBJ1-1	TGTGCCAGCGATCGGACAGGGTACGGCACTGAAGCTTTCTTT	CASDRTGYGTEAFF
NA	TRBV6-1	NA	TRBJ2-1	TGTGCCAGCAGTGAAGTAGTGATCTACAATGAGCAGTTCTTC	CASSEVVIYNEQFF
NA	TRBV7-2	NA	TRBJ2-1	TGTGCCAGCAGCCCCATTGGGGGGAGAGGAGGGGATGAGCAGTTCTTC	CASSPIGGRGGDEQFF
NA	TRBV9	NA	TRBJ1-2	TGTGTCAGCAGCGTAGTCGAAGACAGAACGTATGGCTACACCTTC	CVSSVVEDRTYGYTF
NA	TRBV6-5	NA	TRBJ1-2	TGTGCCAGCACCGACGGGTCCTATGGCTACACCTTC	CASTDGSYGYTF
TRBD2	TRBV11-3	few	TRBJ2-5	TGTGCCAGCAGCTTAGGCGTAGCGGGGTCGTACCAAGAGACCCAGTACTTC	CASSLGVAGSYQETQYF
NA	TRBV15	NA	TRBJ1-1	TGTGCCACCAGCACCCGCTCGGGACACCGTGGGGCTTTCTTT	CATSTRSGHRGAFF
NA	TRBV7-6	NA	TRBJ2-5	TGTGCTAGCAGTTCAGGAGAGGAGCGGAGCGAAGAGACCCAGTACTTC	CASSSGEERSEETQYF
TRBD1	TRBV6-2/TRBV6-3	NA	TRBJ1-2	TGTGCCAGCAGTTACTCGTTGGCGGGGACAGGGTTCGGCTACACCTTC	CASSYSLAGTGFGYTF
NA	TRBV9	NA	TRBJ1-2	TGTACCAGCAGCGTAGTCGAAGACAGAACGTATGGCTACACCTTC	CTSSVVEDRTYGYTF
NA	TRBV6-2/TRBV6-3	few	TRBJ2-1	TGTGCCAGCAAGCCCTCACGCGGGGGCAAATACAATGAGCAGTTCTTC	CASKPSRGGKYNEQFF
NA	TRBV27	few	TRBJ2-3	TGTGCCAGCAGCTACCCTGGGGATACGCAGTATTTT	CASSYPGDTQYF
TRBD1	TRBV27	NA	TRBJ1-1	TGTGCCAGCAGTAGTCACCGGGACAGGGGGGGAGCTTTCTTT	CASSSHRDRGGAFF
NA	TRBV27	NA	TRBJ2-3	TGTGCCAGCAGCACAAGAGCGTACAGGGTCCCTGACACAGATACGCAGTATTTT	CASSTRAYRVPDTDTQYF